These 10 T cell receptor beta chains originate from one sample sequenced in a study of T-cell memory formation after mild COVID-19. TCRdb processed the 5' RACE reads anew with MiXCR; each CDR3 protein has one entry. The sample carries under 300,000 distinct CDR3 sequences, roughly 17% recorded once. Sequencing input: PBMCs or a T cell subset sorted from them (not recorded which). These receptors were obtained from a man between 18 and 29 years old who had mild COVID-19 (a few samples of this study predate the infection). Cell type and time point are not known.

This clonotype was detected a few times. The chain couples TRBV7-7 to TRBJ2-5; D unclear. Germline-derived CDR1 and CDR2 are SSHAT and FNYEAQ (reference sequence). CDR3 length: 14 amino acids. The V end lost 3 bases, the J end lost 2 bases, and 10 bases lay between the germline ends. The CDR3 DNA is TGTGCCAGCAGCTTGTTGGGGAAACAAGAGACCCAGTACTTC. Protein product: CASSLLGKQETQYF.

The genes are TRBV7-9 and TRBJ2-6, with no clear D. The CDR3 length is 15 residues. V gave up 3 bases and J gave up 4 bases, with 10 bases separating them. Germline CDR1 and CDR2: SEHNR and FQNEAQ (reference sequence). The CDR3 here is CASSFSPRGANVLTF. CDR3 sequence (DNA): TGTGCCAGCAGCTTCAGCCCCCGCGGGGCCAACGTCCTGACTTTC.

The chain uses TRBV5-1 and TRBJ2-7; 7 nucleotides match TRBD2. After removal of 10 bases from V and 0 bases from J, the junction contained 10 bases not matched to a gene. Germline assignment: CDR1 SGHRS and CDR2 YFSETQ. The CDR3 totals 14 residues. Here the CDR3 reads CACRGELGSYEQYF. CDR3 DNA sequence: TGCGCCTGCCGGGGGGAGTTGGGCTCCTACGAGCAGTACTTC. Supplemented by reference TRBV5-1 and TRBJ2-7, the full variable domain reads KAGVTQTPRYLIKTRGQQVTLSCSPISGHRSVSWYQQTPGQGLQFLFEYFSETQRNKGNFPGRFSGRQFSNSRSEMNVSTLELGDSALYLCACRGELGSYEQYFGPGTRLTVT.

This clonotype was counted only a few times. The chain combines TRBV20-1 with TRBJ2-1, with 11 bases identical to TRBD2. Losses at the gene ends were 4 bases for V and 2 bases for J; bases not matched to a gene: 10. This CDR3 has 17 residues. Germline-derived CDR1 and CDR2 are DFQATT and SNEGSKA (reference sequence). The CDR3 protein is CSATSPFSGGAYNEQFF. The CDR3 DNA reads TGCAGTGCTACCTCACCATTTAGCGGGGGGGCCTACAATGAGCAGTTCTTC.

In DNA, the CDR3 is TGTGCCAGCAGCCTATCGGGGCTCACAGCTAACTATGGCTACACCTTC. Its translation is CASSLSGLTANYGYTF. The chain employs TRBV7-2 and TRBJ1-2; tentative D call: TRBD1 (5 bases). Per the germline V gene, CDR1 is SGHTA and CDR2 is FQGNSA. V was cut by 5 bases and J by 0 bases, with 16 bases left in between. The CDR3 contains 16 residues.

This clonotype was picked up a small number of times. The chain links TRBV7-2 to TRBJ2-7; 8 bases agree with TRBD1. V was clipped by 3 bases and J by 2 bases; unmatched bases: 3. This CDR3 spans 14 amino acids. Germline V gene data show CDR1 as SGHTA and CDR2 as FQGNSA. The CDR3 DNA reads TGTGCCAGCAGCTTGGACAGGGCTACCTACGAGCAGTACTTC. Its protein is CASSLDRATYEQYF. Combining the CDR3 with reference TRBV7-2 and TRBJ2-7 gives the whole variable domain GAGVSQSPSNKVTEKGKDVELRCDPISGHTALYWYRQSLGQGLEFLIYFQGNSAPDKSGLPSDRFSAERTGGSVSTLTIQRTQQEDSAVYLCASSLDRATYEQYFGPGTRLTVT.

The chain employs TRBV7-2 and TRBJ2-2; D not certain. Trimming took 3 bases from V and 3 from J, leaving 8 bases between them. Germline CDR1 and CDR2: SGHTA and FQGNSA. The CDR3 length is 14 residues. In DNA, the CDR3 is TGTGCCAGCAGCTTTGGCTGGGACACCGGGGAGCTGTTTTTT. This codes for CASSFGWDTGELFF.

This clonotype was picked up a small number of times. The chain has TRBV7-2 and TRBJ2-2; 7 bases agree with TRBD2. This CDR3 comprises 15 residues. V lost 5 bases and J lost 1; bases outside the gene matches: 4. Germline values: CDR1 SGHTA, CDR2 FQGNSA. CDR3: CASSPGTMNTGELFF. In nucleotides, the CDR3 is TGTGCCAGCAGCCCCGGGACTATGAACACCGGGGAGCTGTTTTTT.

The rearrangement uses TRBV7-6 and TRBJ2-5; TRBD1 aligns across 10 bases. With V trimmed by 4 bases and J by 5 bases, 7 bases remained unmatched. Germline V gene lookup returns CDR1 SGHVS and CDR2 FNYEAQ. CDR3 length equals 15 residues. CDR3 coding DNA: TGTGCCAGCAGCTCCTGGACAGGGGGAAGCGAGACCCAGTACTTC. It yields the protein CASSSWTGGSETQYF.

The J gene is TRBJ2-7, the V gene TRBV11-2; the D is unclear. The CDR3 contains 14 residues. Germline CDR1 reads SGHAT; CDR2 reads FQNNGV. Trimming shortened V by 1 base and J by 3 bases, and 10 bases separated the two germline ends. The CDR3, as DNA: TGTGCCAGCAGCTTAGCTCTTGTGCGCTACGAGCAGTACTTC. Residues: CASSLALVRYEQYF.